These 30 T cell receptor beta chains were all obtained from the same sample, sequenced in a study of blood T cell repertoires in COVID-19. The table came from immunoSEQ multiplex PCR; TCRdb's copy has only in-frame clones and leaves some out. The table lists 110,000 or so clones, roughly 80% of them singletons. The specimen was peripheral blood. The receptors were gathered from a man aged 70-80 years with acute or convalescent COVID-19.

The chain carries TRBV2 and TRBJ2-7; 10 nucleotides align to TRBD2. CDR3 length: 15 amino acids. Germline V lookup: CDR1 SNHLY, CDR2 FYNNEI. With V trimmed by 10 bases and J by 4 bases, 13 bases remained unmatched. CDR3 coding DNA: TGTGCCATCTTATCTAGCGGGAGTACGGGTTACGAGCAGTACTTC. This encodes CAILSSGSTGYEQYF.

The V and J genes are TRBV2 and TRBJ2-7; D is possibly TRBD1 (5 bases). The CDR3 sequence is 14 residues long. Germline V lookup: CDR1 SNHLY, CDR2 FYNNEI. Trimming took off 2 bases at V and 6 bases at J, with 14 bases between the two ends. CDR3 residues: CASSELGRVVEQYF. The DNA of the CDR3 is TGTGCCAGCAGTGAACTAGGCAGGGTAGTCGAGCAGTACTTC.

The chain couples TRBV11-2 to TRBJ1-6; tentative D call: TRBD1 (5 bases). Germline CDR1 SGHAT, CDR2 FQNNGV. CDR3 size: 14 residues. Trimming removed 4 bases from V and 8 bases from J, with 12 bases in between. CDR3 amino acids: CASSWWRGDSPLHF. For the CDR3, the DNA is TGTGCCAGCAGCTGGTGGAGGGGTGATTCACCCCTCCACTTT.

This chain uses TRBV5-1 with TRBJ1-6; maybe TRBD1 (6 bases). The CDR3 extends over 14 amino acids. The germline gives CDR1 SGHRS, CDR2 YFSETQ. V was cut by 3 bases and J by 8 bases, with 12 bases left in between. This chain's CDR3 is CASSWTVRDSPLHF. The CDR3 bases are TGCGCCAGCAGCTGGACAGTGAGGGATTCACCCCTCCACTTT.

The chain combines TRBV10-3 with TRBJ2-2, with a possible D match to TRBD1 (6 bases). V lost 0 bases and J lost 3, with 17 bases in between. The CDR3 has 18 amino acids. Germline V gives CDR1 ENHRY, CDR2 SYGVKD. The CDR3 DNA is TGTGCCATCAGTGAGTCCAAGAAGGGGGAGATGGACACCGGGGAGCTGTTTTTT. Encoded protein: CAISESKKGEMDTGELFF.

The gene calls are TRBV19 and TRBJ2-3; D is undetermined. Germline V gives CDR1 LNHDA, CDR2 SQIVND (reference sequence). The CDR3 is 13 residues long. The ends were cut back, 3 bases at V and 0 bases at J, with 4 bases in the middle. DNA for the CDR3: TGTGCCAGTAGTATCTTCAGCACAGATACGCAGTATTTT. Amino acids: CASSIFSTDTQYF.

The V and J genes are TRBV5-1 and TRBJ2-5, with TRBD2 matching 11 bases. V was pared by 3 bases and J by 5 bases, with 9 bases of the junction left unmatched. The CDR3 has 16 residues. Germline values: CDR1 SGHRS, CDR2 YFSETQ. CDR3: CASSSMSLAGGETQYF. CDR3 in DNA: TGCGCCAGCAGCTCGATGAGCCTAGCGGGGGGCGAGACCCAGTACTTC.

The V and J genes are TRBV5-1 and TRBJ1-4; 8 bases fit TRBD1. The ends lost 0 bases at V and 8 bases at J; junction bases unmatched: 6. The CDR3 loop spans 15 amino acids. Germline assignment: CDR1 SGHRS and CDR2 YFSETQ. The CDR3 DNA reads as TGCGCCAGCAGCTTGGCGGACAGGGAGAGAGAAAAACTGTTTTTT. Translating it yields CASSLADREREKLFF.

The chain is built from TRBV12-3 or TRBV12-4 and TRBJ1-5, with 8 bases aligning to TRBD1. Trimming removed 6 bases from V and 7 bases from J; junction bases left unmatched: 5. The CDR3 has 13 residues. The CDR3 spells CASSRTGTQPQHF. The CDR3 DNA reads TGTGCCAGCAGCCGGACAGGGACCCAGCCCCAGCATTTT.

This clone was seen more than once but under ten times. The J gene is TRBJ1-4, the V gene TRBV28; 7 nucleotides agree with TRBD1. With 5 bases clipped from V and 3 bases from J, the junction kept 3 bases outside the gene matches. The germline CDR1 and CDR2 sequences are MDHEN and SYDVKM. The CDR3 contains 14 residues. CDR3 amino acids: CASSPGTANEKLFF. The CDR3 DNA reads TGTGCCAGCAGTCCCGGGACAGCTAATGAAAAACTGTTTTTT.

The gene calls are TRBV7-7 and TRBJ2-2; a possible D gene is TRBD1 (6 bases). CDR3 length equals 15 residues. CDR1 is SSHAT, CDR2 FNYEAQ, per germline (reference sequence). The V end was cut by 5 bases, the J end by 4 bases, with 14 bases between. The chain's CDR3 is CASSPRQAPTGELFF. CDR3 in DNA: TGTGCCAGCAGCCCCCGACAGGCCCCCACCGGGGAGCTGTTTTTT.

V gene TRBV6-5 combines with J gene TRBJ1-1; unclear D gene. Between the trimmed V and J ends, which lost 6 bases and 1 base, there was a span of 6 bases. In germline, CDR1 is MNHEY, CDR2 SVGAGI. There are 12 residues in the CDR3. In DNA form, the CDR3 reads TGTGCCAGCAGAATATCGAACACTGAAGCTTTCTTT. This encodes CASRISNTEAFF.

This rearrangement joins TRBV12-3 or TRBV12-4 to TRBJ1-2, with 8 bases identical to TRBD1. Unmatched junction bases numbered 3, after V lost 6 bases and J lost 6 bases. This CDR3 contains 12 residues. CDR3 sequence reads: CASRSTGDGYTF. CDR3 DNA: TGTGCCAGCAGGTCGACAGGGGATGGCTACACCTTC.

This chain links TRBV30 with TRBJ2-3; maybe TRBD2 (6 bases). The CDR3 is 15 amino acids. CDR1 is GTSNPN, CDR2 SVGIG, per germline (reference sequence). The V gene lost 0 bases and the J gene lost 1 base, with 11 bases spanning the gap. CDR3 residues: CAWSVGGGGTDTQYF. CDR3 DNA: TGTGCCTGGAGTGTCGGCGGAGGGGGCACAGATACGCAGTATTTT.

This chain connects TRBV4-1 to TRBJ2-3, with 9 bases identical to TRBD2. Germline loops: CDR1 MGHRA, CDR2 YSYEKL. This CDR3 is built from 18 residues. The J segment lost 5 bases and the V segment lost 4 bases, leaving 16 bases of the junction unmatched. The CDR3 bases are TGCGCCAGCAGCCCCATGGGGTCGGTAGCGGGAGTCGGAGATACGCAGTATTTT. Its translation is CASSPMGSVAGVGDTQYF.

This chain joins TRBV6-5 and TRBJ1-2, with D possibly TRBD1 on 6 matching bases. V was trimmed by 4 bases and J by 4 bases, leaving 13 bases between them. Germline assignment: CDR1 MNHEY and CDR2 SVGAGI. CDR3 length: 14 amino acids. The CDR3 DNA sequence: TGTGCCAGCAGTTTGGCAGGGGTTACCTATGGCTACACCTTC. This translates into CASSLAGVTYGYTF.

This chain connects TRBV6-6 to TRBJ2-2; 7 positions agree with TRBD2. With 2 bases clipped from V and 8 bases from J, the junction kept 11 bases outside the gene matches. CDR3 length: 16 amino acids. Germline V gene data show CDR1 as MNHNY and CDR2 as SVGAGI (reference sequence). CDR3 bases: TGTGCCAGCAGTTACGGGGCGGGAGCCTCTGAAGGGGAGCTGTTTTTT. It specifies CASSYGAGASEGELFF.

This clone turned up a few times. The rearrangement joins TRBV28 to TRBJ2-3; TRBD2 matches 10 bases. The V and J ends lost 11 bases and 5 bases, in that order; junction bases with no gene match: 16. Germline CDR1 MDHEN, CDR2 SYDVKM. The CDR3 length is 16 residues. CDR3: CASGKGASGSGDTQYF. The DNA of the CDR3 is TGTGCCTCTGGCAAGGGGGCTAGCGGGAGTGGAGATACGCAGTATTTT.

Here the CDR3 reads CATSDLRRATTEAFF. Here the CDR3 DNA reads TGTGCCACCAGTGATTTACGCAGGGCGACCACTGAAGCTTTCTTT. The V and J genes are TRBV24-1 and TRBJ1-1; D is possibly TRBD1 (5 bases). CDR3 length: 15 amino acids. V lost 1 base and J lost 4, with 12 bases in between. The germline V gene encodes CDR1 KGHDR and CDR2 SFDVKD.

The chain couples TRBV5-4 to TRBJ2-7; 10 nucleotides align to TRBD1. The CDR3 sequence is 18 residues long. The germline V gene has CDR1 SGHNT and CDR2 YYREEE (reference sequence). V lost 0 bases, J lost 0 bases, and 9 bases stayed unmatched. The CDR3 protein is CASSLGPGTGELSYEQYF. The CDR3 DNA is TGTGCCAGCAGCTTGGGCCCCGGGACAGGGGAACTCTCCTACGAGCAGTACTTC.

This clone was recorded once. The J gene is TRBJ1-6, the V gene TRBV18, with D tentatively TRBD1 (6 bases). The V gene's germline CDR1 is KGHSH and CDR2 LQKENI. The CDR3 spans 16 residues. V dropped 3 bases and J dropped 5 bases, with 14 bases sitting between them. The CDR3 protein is CASSPLATGDNSPLHF. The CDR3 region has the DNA TGTGCCAGCTCACCTCTTGCGACAGGAGATAATTCACCCCTCCACTTT. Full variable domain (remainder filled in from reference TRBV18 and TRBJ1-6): NAGVMQNPRHLVRRRGQEARLRCSPMKGHSHVYWYRQLPEEGLKFMVYLQKENIIDESGMPKERFSAEFPKEGPSILRIQQVVRGDSAAYFCASSPLATGDNSPLHFGNGTRLTVT.

DNA of the CDR3: TGTGCCAGCAGTTTCTTGACAGGGAAGGAGTACGAGCAGTACTTC. Its translation: CASSFLTGKEYEQYF. The chain has TRBV28 and TRBJ2-7; TRBD1 matches 7 bases. Germline CDR1 and CDR2: MDHEN and SYDVKM. The CDR3 loop spans 15 amino acids. After removal of 3 bases from V and 4 bases from J, the junction contained 9 bases not matched to a gene.

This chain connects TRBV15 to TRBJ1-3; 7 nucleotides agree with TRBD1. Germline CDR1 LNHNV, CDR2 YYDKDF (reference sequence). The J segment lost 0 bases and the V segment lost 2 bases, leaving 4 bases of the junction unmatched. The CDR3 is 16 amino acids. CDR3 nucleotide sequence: TGTGCCACCAGCAGATACGGACAGGACTCTGGAAACACCATATATTTT. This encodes CATSRYGQDSGNTIYF.

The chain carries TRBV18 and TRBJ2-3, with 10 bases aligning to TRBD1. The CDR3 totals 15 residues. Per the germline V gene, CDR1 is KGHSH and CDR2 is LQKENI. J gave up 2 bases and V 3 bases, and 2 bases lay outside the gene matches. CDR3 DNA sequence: TGTGCCAGCTCACCTGGGACAGGGGTCACAGATACGCAGTATTTT. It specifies CASSPGTGVTDTQYF.

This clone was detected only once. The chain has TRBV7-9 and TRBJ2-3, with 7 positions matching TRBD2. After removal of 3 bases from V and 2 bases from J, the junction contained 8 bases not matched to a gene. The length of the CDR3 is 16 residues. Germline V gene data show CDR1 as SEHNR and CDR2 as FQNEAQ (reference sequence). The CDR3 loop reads CASSFWSSGLTDTQYF. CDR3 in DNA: TGTGCCAGCAGCTTTTGGTCTAGCGGACTCACAGATACGCAGTATTTT.

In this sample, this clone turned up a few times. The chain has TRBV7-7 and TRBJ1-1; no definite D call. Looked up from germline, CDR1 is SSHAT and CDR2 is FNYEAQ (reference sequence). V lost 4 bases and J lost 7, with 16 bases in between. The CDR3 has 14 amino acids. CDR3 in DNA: TGTGCCAGCAGCTCCCCGCTTCGGCGGGTTGAAGCTTTCTTT. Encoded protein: CASSSPLRRVEAFF.

The DNA for the CDR3 is TGTGCCTGCAACCCCTCTGGGGGGGGTTCGGACACCATATATTTT. Translated, it gives CACNPSGGGSDTIYF. J is TRBJ1-3 and V is TRBV30; D might be TRBD1 (5 bases). The V gene's germline CDR1 is GTSNPN and CDR2 SVGIG (reference sequence). The CDR3 loop spans 15 amino acids. V lost 6 bases, J lost 8 bases, and 23 bases lay in between.

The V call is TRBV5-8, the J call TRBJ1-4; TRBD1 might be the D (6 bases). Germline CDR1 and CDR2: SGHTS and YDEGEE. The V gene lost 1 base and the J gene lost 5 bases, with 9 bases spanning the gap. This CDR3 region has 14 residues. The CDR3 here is CASSLSQGNEKLFF. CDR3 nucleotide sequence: TGTGCCAGCAGCTTGTCACAGGGAAATGAAAAACTGTTTTTT.

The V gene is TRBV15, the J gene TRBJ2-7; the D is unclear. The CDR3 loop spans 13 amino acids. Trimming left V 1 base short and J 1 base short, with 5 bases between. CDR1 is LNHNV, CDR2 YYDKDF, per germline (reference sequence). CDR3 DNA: TGTGCCACCAGCAGAGCTCAGTCCTACGAGCAGTACTTC. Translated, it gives CATSRAQSYEQYF.

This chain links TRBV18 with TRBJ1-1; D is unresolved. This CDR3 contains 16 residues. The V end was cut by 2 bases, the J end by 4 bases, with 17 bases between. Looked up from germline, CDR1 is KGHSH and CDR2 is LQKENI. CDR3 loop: CASSPYGIQRSTEAFF. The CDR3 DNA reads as TGTGCCAGCTCACCATATGGCATCCAAAGAAGCACTGAAGCTTTCTTT. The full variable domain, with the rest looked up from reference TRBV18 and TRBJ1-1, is NAGVMQNPRHLVRRRGQEARLRCSPMKGHSHVYWYRQLPEEGLKFMVYLQKENIIDESGMPKERFSAEFPKEGPSILRIQQVVRGDSAAYFCASSPYGIQRSTEAFFGQGTRLTVV.